This is a list of T cell receptor beta chains from one sample in a study of shared clonotypes between healthy human individuals. TCRdb's copy holds only in-frame clones and misses some; the assay was immunoSEQ multiplex PCR. The table shows approximately 720,000 clones, with approximately 90% occurring only once. The sample taken for sequencing was naive CD8+ T cells sorted from blood. The receptors derive from a man aged 30-40 years in good health. Each CDR3 is given with its conserved first and last residue. A D gene is named only where the DNA matches it firmly. The listing skips clone size in some rows; elsewhere it reads once, few, many or a size class.

d_call j_call v_call clone_size cdr3_aa cdr3_nt
- TRBJ1-5 TRBV10-3 few CAISESTTGYQPQHF TGTGCCATCAGTGAGTCGACCACAGGGTATCAGCCCCAGCATTTT
TRBD2 TRBJ2-1 TRBV27 - CASRGLAGGVTEQFF TGTGCCAGCCGGGGACTAGCGGGAGGGGTTACTGAGCAGTTCTTC
- TRBJ1-4 TRBV6-5 - CASRELRREEKLFF TGTGCCAGCCGGGAACTGCGCCGGGAGGAAAAACTGTTTTTT
TRBD2 TRBJ2-1 TRBV13 once CASSLRLAGEQFF TGTGCCAGCAGCTTAAGACTAGCGGGTGAGCAGTTCTTC
- TRBJ1-1 TRBV4-1 - CASSQGEGFEAFF TGCGCCAGCAGCCAAGGGGAGGGGTTTGAAGCTTTCTTT
TRBD2 TRBJ2-1 TRBV5-1 - CASSLAGGENEQFF TGCGCCAGCAGCTTAGCGGGAGGAGAGAATGAGCAGTTCTTC
- TRBJ1-5 TRBV5-1 - CASSLEPPGAYSNQPQHF TGCGCCAGCAGCTTGGAACCTCCGGGGGCCTATAGCAATCAGCCCCAGCATTTT
- TRBJ1-1 TRBV11-2 - CASSLGVTEAFF TGTGCCAGCAGCTTAGGCGTCACTGAAGCTTTCTTT
- TRBJ1-5 TRBV28 - CASNWGNQPQHF TGTGCCAGCAATTGGGGCAATCAGCCCCAGCATTTT
- TRBJ2-1 TRBV11-2 - CASSDFEEYNEQFF TGTGCCAGCAGCGACTTCGAGGAGTACAATGAGCAGTTCTTC
- TRBJ1-5 TRBV9 - CASSPGSNQPQHF TGTGCCAGCAGCCCAGGTTCTAATCAGCCCCAGCATTTT
TRBD2 TRBJ2-3 TRBV28 - CASSFKRDWRESSSTDTQYF TGTGCCAGCAGTTTTAAGCGGGACTGGCGGGAGAGTTCTAGCACAGATACGCAGTATTTT
- TRBJ2-1 TRBV19 - CATSTLSSYNEQFF TGTGCCACCTCGACGCTGAGCTCCTACAATGAGCAGTTCTTC
TRBD2 TRBJ2-3 TRBV30 - CAWSQGLAIADTQYF TGTGCCTGGAGTCAGGGACTAGCGATCGCAGATACGCAGTATTTT
TRBD1 TRBJ1-5 TRBV19 few CASSNRGSNQPQHF TGTGCCAGTAGCAACAGGGGCAGCAATCAGCCCCAGCATTTT
- TRBJ2-1 TRBV7-9 - CATIRSSYNEQFF TGTGCCACCATTCGAAGCAGCTACAATGAGCAGTTCTTC
- TRBJ2-6 TRBV21-1 - CASSKVSGQPKVGANVLTF TGTGCCAGCAGCAAAGTTTCGGGACAGCCCAAAGTAGGGGCCAACGTCCTGACTTTC
TRBD1 TRBJ2-7 TRBV7-9 - CASSSTTGGKYEQYF TGTGCCAGCAGCTCCACGACAGGGGGGAAATACGAGCAGTACTTC
TRBD2 TRBJ2-7 TRBV7-9 - CASSSKTSGRFEQYF TGTGCCAGCAGCTCGAAGACTAGCGGGAGGTTCGAGCAGTACTTC
TRBD2 TRBJ2-1 TRBV10-2 - CASREGLAESSYNEQFF TGCGCCAGCAGGGAGGGACTAGCGGAGAGCTCCTACAATGAGCAGTTCTTC
- TRBJ1-3 TRBV6-6 - CASSLLVDRGNTIYF TGTGCCAGCAGTCTCCTGGTGGACAGAGGAAACACCATATATTTT
- TRBJ2-7 TRBV10-1 - CASSELGSYEQYF TGCGCCAGCAGTGAGTTAGGGTCCTACGAGCAGTACTTC
TRBD2 TRBJ2-7 TRBV7-6 - CASSRLAGVGGGEYEQYF TGTGCCAGCAGCCGACTAGCGGGAGTTGGGGGGGGAGAGTACGAGCAGTACTTC
TRBD2 TRBJ2-7 TRBV4-1 once CASSQRGAGGGSSYEQYF TGCGCCAGCAGCCAACGGGGGGCGGGAGGGGGGAGCTCCTACGAGCAGTACTTC
TRBD1 TRBJ2-7 TRBV27 - CASSFGQGREQYF TGTGCCAGCAGTTTTGGACAGGGGCGCGAGCAGTACTTC
- TRBJ2-4 TRBV7-9 - CASAGQAKNIQYF TGTGCCAGCGCGGGCCAAGCCAAAAACATTCAGTACTTC
- TRBJ2-3 TRBV27 - CASSFLGPADTQYF TGTGCCAGCAGTTTTTTGGGTCCAGCAGATACGCAGTATTTT
TRBD2 TRBJ2-2 TRBV27 - CASSFGLAEINGELFF TGTGCCAGCAGTTTCGGACTAGCGGAGATTAACGGGGAGCTGTTTTTT
TRBD2 TRBJ2-7 TRBV25-1 once CASSEYTAGGVAYEQYF TGTGCCAGCAGTGAATATACAGCGGGGGGGGTGGCCTACGAGCAGTACTTC
TRBD1 TRBJ2-1 TRBV29-1 - CSVARQGDHEQFF TGCAGCGTCGCGAGACAGGGGGACCATGAGCAGTTCTTC